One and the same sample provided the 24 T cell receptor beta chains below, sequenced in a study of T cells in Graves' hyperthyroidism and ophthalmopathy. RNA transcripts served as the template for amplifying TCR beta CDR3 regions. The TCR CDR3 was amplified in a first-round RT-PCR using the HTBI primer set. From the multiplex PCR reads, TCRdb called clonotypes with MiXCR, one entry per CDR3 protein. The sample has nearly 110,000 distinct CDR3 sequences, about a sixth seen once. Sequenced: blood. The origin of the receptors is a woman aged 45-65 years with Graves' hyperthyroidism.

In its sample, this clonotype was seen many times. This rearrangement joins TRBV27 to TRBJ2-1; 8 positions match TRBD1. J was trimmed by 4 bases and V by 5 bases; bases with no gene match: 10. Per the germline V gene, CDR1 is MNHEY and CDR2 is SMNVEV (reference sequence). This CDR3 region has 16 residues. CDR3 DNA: TGTGCCAGCAGTACGATTCCAGGGGGCGCGTACAATGAGCAGTTCTTC. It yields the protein CASSTIPGGAYNEQFF.

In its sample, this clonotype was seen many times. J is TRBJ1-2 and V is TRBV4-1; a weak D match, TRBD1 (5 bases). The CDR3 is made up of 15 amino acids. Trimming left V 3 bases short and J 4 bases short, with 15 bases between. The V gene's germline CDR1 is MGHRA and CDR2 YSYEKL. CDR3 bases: TGCGCCAGCAGCCAGGGACCGGGACGGATCTATGGCTACACCTTC. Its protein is CASSQGPGRIYGYTF.

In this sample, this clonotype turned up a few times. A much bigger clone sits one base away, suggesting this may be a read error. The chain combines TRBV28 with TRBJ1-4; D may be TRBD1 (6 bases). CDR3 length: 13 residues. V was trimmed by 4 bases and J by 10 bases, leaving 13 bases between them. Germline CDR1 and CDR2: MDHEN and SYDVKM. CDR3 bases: TGTGCCAGCAGTTCGGGACAACTAGGAAAACTGTTTTTT. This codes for CASSSGQLGKLFF.

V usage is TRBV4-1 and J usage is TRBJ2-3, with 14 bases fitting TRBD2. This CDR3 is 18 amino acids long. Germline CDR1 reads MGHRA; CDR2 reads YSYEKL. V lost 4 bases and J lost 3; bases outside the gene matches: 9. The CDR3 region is CASSRFGTSGSPTDTQYF. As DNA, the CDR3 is TGCGCCAGCAGCCGTTTCGGGACTAGCGGGAGTCCGACAGATACGCAGTATTTT.

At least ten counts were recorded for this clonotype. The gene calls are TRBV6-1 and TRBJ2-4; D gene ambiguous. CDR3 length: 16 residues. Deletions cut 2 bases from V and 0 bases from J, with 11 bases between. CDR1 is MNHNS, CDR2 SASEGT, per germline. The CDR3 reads CASSEFVVLAKNIQYF. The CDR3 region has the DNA TGTGCCAGCAGTGAATTTGTCGTTCTAGCCAAAAACATTCAGTACTTC.

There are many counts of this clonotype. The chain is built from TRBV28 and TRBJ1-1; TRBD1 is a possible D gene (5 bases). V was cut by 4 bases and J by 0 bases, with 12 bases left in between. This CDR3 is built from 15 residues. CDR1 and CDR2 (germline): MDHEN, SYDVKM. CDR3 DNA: TGTGCCAGCAGTTCCTACACAGGCCTGAACACTGAAGCTTTCTTT. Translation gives CASSSYTGLNTEAFF.

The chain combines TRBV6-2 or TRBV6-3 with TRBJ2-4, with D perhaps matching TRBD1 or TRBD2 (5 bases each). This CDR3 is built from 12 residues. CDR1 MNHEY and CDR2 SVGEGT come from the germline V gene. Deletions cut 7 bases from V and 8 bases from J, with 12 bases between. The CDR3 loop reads CASIGQGDIQYF. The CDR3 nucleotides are TGTGCCAGCATCGGGCAGGGAGACATTCAGTACTTC.

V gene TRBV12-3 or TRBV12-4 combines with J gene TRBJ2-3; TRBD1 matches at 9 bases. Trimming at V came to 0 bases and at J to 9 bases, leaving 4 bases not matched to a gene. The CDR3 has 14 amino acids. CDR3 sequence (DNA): TGTGCCAGCAGTTTAGCGCTTGGGACAGGGACGCAGTATTTT. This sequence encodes CASSLALGTGTQYF.

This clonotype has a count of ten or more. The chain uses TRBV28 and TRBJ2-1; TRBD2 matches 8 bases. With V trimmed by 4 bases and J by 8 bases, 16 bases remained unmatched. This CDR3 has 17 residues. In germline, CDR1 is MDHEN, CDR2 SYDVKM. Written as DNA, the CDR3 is TGTGCCAGCAGTTCTCCTGGAGCGGGAGATGGTAGCGATGAGCAGTTCTTC. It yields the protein CASSSPGAGDGSDEQFF.

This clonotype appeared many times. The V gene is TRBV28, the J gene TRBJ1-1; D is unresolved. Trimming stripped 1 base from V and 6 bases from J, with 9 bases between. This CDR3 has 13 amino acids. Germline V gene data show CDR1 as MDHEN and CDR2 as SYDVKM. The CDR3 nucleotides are TGTGCCAGCAGTTTATTTGGGGTCCCTGAAGCTTTCTTT. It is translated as CASSLFGVPEAFF.

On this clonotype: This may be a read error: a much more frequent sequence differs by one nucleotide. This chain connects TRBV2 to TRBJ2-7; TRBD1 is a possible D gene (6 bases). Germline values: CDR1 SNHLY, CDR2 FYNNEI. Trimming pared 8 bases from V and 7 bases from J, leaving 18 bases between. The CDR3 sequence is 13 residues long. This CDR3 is CASASISRGEQYF. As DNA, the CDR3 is TGTGCCAGCGCGTCGATCTCGAGGGGGGAGCAGTACTTC.

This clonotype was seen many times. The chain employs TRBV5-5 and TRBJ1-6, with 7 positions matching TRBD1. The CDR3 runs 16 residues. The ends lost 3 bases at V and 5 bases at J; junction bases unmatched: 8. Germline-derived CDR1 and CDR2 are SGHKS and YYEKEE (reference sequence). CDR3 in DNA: TGTGCCAGCAGCTGGACAGGTGGGGTTGATAATTCACCCCTCCACTTT. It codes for CASSWTGGVDNSPLHF.

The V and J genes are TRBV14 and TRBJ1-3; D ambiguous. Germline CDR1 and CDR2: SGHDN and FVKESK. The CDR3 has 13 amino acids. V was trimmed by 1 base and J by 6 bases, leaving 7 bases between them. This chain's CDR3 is CASSQGYLNTIYF. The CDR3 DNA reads TGTGCCAGCAGCCAAGGATACCTAAACACCATATATTTT.

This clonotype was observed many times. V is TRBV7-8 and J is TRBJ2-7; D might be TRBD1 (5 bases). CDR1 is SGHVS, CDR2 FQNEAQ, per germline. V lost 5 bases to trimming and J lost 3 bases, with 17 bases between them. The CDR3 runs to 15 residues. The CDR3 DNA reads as TGTGCCAGCAGCGAAAGATTGGACATAGGCTACGAGCAGTACTTC. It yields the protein CASSERLDIGYEQYF. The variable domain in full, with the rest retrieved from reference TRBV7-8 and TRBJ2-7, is GAGVSQSPRYKVAKRGQDVALRCDPISGHVSLFWYQQALGQGPEFLTYFQNEAQLDKSGLPSDRFFAERPEGSVSTLKIQRTQQEDSAVYLCASSERLDIGYEQYFGPGTRLTVT.

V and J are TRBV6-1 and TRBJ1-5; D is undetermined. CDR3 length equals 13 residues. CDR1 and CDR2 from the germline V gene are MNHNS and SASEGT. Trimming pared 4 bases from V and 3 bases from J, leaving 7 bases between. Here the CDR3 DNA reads TGTGCCAGCAGTGCACAGCCCAATCAGCCCCAGCATTTT. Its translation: CASSAQPNQPQHF.

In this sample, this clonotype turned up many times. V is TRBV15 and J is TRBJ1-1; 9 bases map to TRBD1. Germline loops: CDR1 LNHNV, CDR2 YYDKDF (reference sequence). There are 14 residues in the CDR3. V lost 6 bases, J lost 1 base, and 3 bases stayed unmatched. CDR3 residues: CATRMDRGNTEAFF. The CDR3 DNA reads TGTGCCACCAGGATGGACAGGGGGAACACTGAAGCTTTCTTT.

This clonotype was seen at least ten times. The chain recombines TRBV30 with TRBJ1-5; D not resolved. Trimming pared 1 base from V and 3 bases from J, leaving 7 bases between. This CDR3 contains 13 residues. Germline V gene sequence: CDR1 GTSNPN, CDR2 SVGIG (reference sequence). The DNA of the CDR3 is TGTGCCTGGAGTGAGGGTTACAATCAGCCCCAGCATTTT. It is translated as CAWSEGYNQPQHF.

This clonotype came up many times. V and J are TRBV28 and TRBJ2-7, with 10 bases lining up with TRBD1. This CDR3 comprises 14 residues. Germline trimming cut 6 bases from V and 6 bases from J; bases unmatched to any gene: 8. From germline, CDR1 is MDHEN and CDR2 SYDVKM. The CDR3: CASSTGQGTAEQYF. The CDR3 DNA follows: TGTGCCAGCAGCACGGGACAGGGGACGGCCGAGCAGTACTTC.

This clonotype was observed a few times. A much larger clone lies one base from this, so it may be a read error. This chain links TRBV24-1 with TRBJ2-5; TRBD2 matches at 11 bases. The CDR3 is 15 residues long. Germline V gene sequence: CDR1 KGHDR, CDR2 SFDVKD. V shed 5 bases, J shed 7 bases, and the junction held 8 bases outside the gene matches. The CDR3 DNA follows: TGTGCCACCAGTGGCCCACTAGCGGGGGTGGGGACCCAGTACTTC. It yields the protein CATSGPLAGVGTQYF.

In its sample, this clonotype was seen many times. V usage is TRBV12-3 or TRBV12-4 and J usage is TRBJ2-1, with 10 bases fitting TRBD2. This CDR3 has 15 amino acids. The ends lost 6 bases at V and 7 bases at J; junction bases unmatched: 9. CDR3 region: CASSHTSGNSNEQFF. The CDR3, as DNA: TGTGCCAGCAGCCATACTAGCGGGAATTCAAATGAGCAGTTCTTC.

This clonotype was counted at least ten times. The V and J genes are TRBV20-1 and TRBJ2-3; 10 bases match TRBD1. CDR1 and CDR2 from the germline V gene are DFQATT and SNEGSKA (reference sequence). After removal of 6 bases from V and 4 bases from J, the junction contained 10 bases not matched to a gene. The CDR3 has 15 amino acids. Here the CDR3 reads CSASSRDRGPDTQYF. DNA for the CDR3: TGCAGTGCCAGCTCCCGGGACAGGGGCCCAGATACGCAGTATTTT.

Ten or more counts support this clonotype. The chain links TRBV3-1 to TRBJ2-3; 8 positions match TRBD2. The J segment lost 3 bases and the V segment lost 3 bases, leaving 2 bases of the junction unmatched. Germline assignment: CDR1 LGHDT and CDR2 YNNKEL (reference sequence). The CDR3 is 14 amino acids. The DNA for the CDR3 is TGTGCCAGCAGCCACGGGACTAGGACAGATACGCAGTATTTT. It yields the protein CASSHGTRTDTQYF.

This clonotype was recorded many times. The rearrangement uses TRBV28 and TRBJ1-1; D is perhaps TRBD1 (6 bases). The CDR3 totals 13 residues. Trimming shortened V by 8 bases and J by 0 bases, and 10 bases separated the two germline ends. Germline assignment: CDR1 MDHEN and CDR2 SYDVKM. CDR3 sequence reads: CASGGTMNTEAFF. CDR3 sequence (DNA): TGTGCCAGCGGGGGGACAATGAACACTGAAGCTTTCTTT.

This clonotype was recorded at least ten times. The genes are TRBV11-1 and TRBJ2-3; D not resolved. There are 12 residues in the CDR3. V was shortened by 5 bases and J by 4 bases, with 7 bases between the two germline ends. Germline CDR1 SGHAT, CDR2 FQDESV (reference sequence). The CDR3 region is CASSRVPDTQYF. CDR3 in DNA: TGTGCCAGCAGCCGGGTGCCAGATACGCAGTATTTT.